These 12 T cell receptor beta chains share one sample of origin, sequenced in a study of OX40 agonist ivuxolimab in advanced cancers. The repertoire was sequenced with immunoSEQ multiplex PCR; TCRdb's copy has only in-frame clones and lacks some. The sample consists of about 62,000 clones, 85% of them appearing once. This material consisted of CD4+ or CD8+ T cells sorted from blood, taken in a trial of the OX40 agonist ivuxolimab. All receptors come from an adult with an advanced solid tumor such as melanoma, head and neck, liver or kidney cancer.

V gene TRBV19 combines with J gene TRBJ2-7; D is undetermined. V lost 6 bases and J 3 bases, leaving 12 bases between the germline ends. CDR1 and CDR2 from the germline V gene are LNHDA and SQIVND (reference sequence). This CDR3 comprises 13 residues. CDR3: CASRGFGSYEQYF. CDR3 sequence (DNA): TGTGCCAGTAGGGGGTTTGGCAGCTACGAGCAGTACTTC.

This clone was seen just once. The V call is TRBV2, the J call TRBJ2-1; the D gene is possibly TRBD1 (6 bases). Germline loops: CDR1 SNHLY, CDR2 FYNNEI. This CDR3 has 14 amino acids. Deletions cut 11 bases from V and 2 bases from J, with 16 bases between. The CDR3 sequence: CAFIRGVTYNEQFF. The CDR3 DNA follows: TGTGCCTTTATCAGGGGTGTTACCTACAATGAGCAGTTCTTC.

CDR3 DNA: TGTGCCACCAGCAGAGTCATCAGGGCAGGCCCGAACACCGGGGAGCTGTTTTTT. Translated: CATSRVIRAGPNTGELFF. The chain uses TRBV15 and TRBJ2-2; tentative D call: TRBD1 (5 bases). The germline V gene encodes CDR1 LNHNV and CDR2 YYDKDF (reference sequence). Trimming left V 1 base short and J 0 bases short, with 15 bases between. There are 18 residues in the CDR3. The whole variable domain, remainder taken from reference TRBV15 and TRBJ2-2, is DAMVIQNPRYQVTQFGKPVTLSCSQTLNHNVMYWYQQKSSQAPKLLFHYYDKDFNNEADTPDNFQSRRPNTSFCFLDIRSPGLGDTAMYLCATSRVIRAGPNTGELFFGEGSRLTVL.

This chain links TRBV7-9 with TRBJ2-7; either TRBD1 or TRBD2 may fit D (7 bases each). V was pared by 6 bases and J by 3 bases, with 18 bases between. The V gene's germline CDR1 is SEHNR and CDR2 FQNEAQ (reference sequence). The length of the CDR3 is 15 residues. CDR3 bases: TGTGCCAGCAGTATTGGGAGGGGGCCGAACTACGAGCAGTACTTC. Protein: CASSIGRGPNYEQYF.

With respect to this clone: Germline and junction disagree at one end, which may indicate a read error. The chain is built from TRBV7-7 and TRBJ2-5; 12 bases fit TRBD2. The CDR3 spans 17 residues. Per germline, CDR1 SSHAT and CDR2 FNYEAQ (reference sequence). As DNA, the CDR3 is TGTGCTAGCAGCCCAAATCCGGGACTAGCGGGCCAAGAGACCCAGTACTTC. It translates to CASSPNPGLAGQETQYF. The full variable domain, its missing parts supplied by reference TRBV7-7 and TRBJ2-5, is GAGVSQSPRYKVTKRGQDVTLRCDPISSHATLYWYQQALGQGPEFLTYFNYEAQPDKSGLPSDRFSAERPEGSISTLTIQRTEQRDSAMYRCASSPNPGLAGQETQYFGPGTRLLVL.

The CDR3 DNA reads TGTGCCAGCTCACCACCAGGGAGGTCCTACGAGCAGTACTTC. Its protein is CASSPPGRSYEQYF. The chain recombines TRBV18 with TRBJ2-7; tentatively, D is TRBD2 (6 bases). The germline gives CDR1 KGHSH, CDR2 LQKENI. This CDR3 spans 14 amino acids. The V end lost 0 bases, the J end lost 1 base, and 7 bases lay between the germline ends.

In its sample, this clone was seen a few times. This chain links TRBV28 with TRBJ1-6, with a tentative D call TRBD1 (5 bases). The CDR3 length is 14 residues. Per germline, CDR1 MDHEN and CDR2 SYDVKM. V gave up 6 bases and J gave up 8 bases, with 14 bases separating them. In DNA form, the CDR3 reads TGTGCCAGCAGCATTAGACAAGGGGATTCACCCCTCCACTTT. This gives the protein CASSIRQGDSPLHF.

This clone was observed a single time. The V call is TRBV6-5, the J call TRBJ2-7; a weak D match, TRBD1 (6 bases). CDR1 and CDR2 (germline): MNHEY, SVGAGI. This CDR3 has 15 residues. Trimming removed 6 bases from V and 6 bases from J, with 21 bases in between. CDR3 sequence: CASRRPGQFTREQYF. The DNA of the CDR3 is TGTGCCAGCAGACGCCCGGGACAATTCACCCGCGAGCAGTACTTC.

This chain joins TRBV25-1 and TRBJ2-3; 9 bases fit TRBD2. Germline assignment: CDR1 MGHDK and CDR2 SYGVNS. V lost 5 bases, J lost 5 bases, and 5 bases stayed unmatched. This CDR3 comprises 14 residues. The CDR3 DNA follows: TGTGCCAGCAGTATGCTAGCGGGGCGAGATACGCAGTATTTT. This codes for CASSMLAGRDTQYF. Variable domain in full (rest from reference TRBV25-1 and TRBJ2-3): EADIYQTPRYLVIGTGKKITLECSQTMGHDKMYWYQQDPGMELHLIHYSYGVNSTEKGDLSSESTVSRIRTEHFPLTLESARPSHTSQYLCASSMLAGRDTQYFGPGTRLTVL.

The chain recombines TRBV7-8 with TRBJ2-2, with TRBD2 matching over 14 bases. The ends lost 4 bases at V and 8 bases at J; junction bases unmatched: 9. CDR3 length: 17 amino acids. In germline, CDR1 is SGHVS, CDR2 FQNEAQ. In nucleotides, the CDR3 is TGTGCCAGCAGCTCCCTGGGACTAGCGGGAGCGTCGGGGGAGCTGTTTTTT. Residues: CASSSLGLAGASGELFF.

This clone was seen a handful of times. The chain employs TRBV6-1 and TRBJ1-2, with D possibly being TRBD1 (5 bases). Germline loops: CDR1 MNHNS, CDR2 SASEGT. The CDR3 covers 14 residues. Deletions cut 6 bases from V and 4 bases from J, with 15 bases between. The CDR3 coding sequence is TGTGCCAGCAGCCCCTTGGGGCAAGGCTATGGCTACACCTTC. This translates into CASSPLGQGYGYTF.

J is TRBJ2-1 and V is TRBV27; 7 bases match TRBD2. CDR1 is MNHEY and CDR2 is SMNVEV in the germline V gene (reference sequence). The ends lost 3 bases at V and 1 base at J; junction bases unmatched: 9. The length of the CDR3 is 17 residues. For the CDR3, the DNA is TGTGCCAGCAGTTTGGGCCCTTCCGGGGGGTCCTACAATGAGCAGTTCTTC. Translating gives CASSLGPSGGSYNEQFF.